One and the same sample provided the 27 T cell receptor beta chains below, sequenced in a study of cytomegalovirus exposure and HLA in healthy donors. Amplification used 60 Vbeta primers and 13 Jbeta primers. Clones were read by immunoSEQ multiplex PCR, and TCRdb kept only the in-frame ones, dropping some. The sample has over 150,000 clones; roughly 88% are singletons. Sequencing input: PBMCs. Receptor source: a girl aged 2 to 9 in good health and CMV-seropositive.

This sequence joins TRBV27 and TRBJ1-2, with D tentatively TRBD1 (5 bases). Germline lookup yields CDR1 MNHEY and CDR2 SMNVEV (reference sequence). The CDR3 sequence is 16 residues long. The V end lost 0 bases, the J end lost 5 bases, and 16 bases lay between the germline ends. Here the CDR3 DNA reads TGTGCCAGCAGTTTATCTACACCTCCTGGGGCATATGGCTACACCTTC. It encodes CASSLSTPPGAYGYTF.

J is TRBJ1-1 and V is TRBV7-3; maybe TRBD1 (6 bases). The germline V gene has CDR1 SGHTA and CDR2 FQGTGA. This CDR3 has 14 residues. Trimming left V 5 bases short and J 3 bases short, with 13 bases between. In DNA, the CDR3 is TGTGCCAGCAGCACAACAGGGACCGACACTGAAGCTTTCTTT. This encodes CASSTTGTDTEAFF.

This clone came up a few times. V is TRBV7-6 and J is TRBJ2-1; 9 bases fit TRBD2. V lost 6 bases to trimming and J lost 0 bases; unmatched junction nucleotides: 3. The germline V gene encodes CDR1 SGHVS and CDR2 FNYEAQ. The CDR3 spans 15 residues. This CDR3 is CASRATSGSYNEQFF. DNA for the CDR3: TGTGCCAGCAGAGCGACTAGCGGCTCCTACAATGAGCAGTTCTTC.

V usage is TRBV30 and J usage is TRBJ1-5; no clear D gene. V was shortened by 0 bases and J by 0 bases, with 12 bases between the two germline ends. CDR1 and CDR2 (germline): GTSNPN, SVGIG (reference sequence). CDR3 length: 16 residues. CDR3 sequence: CAWSVRTGSSNQPQHF. In DNA, the CDR3 is TGTGCCTGGAGTGTACGAACCGGGTCTAGCAATCAGCCCCAGCATTTT. Full variable domain (missing parts from reference TRBV30 and TRBJ1-5): SQTIHQWPATLVQPVGSPLSLECTVEGTSNPNLYWYRQAAGRGLQLLFYSVGIGQISSEVPQNLSASRPQDRQFILSSKKLLLSDSGFYLCAWSVRTGSSNQPQHFGDGTRLSIL.

The chain recombines TRBV25-1 with TRBJ2-7, with TRBD2 as a possible D gene (6 bases). CDR3 length equals 15 residues. The ends were cut back, 6 bases at V and 7 bases at J, with 22 bases in the middle. The germline V gene has CDR1 MGHDK and CDR2 SYGVNS. Here the CDR3 DNA reads TGTGCCAGCAGCCCCCAGGAGGGGCCGCGGAAGGAGCAGTACTTC. It is translated as CASSPQEGPRKEQYF.

The gene calls are TRBV5-1 and TRBJ1-1; D unresolved. Germline V CDR1 and CDR2: SGHRS, YFSETQ. Trimming cost V 1 base and J 7 bases, with 17 bases left between them. The CDR3 is 15 amino acids. The CDR3 DNA follows: TGCGCCAGCAGCTTGAGTTTGGGAGCTAAGGTTGAAGCTTTCTTT. Encoded protein: CASSLSLGAKVEAFF.

The J gene is TRBJ2-7, the V gene TRBV6-1, with 9 bases that match TRBD1. The germline gives CDR1 MNHNS, CDR2 SASEGT. V lost 2 bases and J lost 5; bases outside the gene matches: 10. CDR3 length: 16 amino acids. The CDR3 loop reads CASSERGTGTGHEQYF. The CDR3 region has the DNA TGTGCCAGCAGTGAAAGGGGGACAGGGACTGGACACGAGCAGTACTTC.

The rearrangement joins TRBV19 to TRBJ1-5, with D perhaps matching TRBD1 (5 bases). This CDR3 has 16 amino acids. Germline assignment: CDR1 LNHDA and CDR2 SQIVND (reference sequence). The V and J ends lost 7 bases and 4 bases respectively, with 20 bases between them. Here the CDR3 reads CASKTQGGVPNQPQHF. DNA of the CDR3: TGTGCCAGTAAAACCCAGGGAGGAGTACCAAATCAGCCCCAGCATTTT.

The gene calls are TRBV2 and TRBJ2-3; TRBD2 matches 10 bases. The germline CDR1 and CDR2 sequences are SNHLY and FYNNEI. This CDR3 spans 15 amino acids. V lost 3 bases to trimming and J lost 2 bases; unmatched junction nucleotides: 2. For the CDR3, the DNA is TGTGCCAGCAGTGACGGGACTAGCGTCACAGATACGCAGTATTTT. Encoded protein: CASSDGTSVTDTQYF.

The chain employs TRBV5-7 and TRBJ2-7; 7 bases agree with TRBD1. TRBV5-7 is sorted into the ORF group, with uncertain function. Losses at the gene ends were 5 bases for V and 5 bases for J; bases not matched to a gene: 7. The CDR3 runs to 13 residues. CDR3 DNA: TGTGCCAGCAGGCGACGACAGGGCCACGAGCAGTACTTC. Its protein is CASRRRQGHEQYF.

The rearrangement joins TRBV5-1 to TRBJ1-4; perhaps TRBD1 as D (6 bases). The CDR3 runs 15 residues. Trimming stripped 0 bases from V and 0 bases from J, with 6 bases between. Germline values: CDR1 SGHRS, CDR2 YFSETQ. The CDR3 is CASSLEGATNEKLFF. Here the CDR3 DNA reads TGCGCCAGCAGCTTGGAGGGGGCAACTAATGAAAAACTGTTTTTT.

For the CDR3, the DNA is TGTGCCAGCAGCCCTACCCAAGGGGCCTACGAGCAGTACTTC. It encodes CASSPTQGAYEQYF. This chain connects TRBV6-6 to TRBJ2-7; a weak D match, TRBD1 (5 bases). V was shortened by 6 bases and J by 2 bases, with 14 bases between the two germline ends. Germline V gene lookup returns CDR1 MNHNY and CDR2 SVGAGI (reference sequence). This CDR3 spans 14 amino acids.

V gene TRBV11-3 combines with J gene TRBJ2-1; D might be TRBD1 (5 bases). There are 15 residues in the CDR3. Germline V gene data show CDR1 as SGHNT and CDR2 as YENEEA. V lost 0 bases, J lost 4 bases, and 10 bases lay in between. The CDR3 region is CASSLEGAKYNEQFF. The CDR3 DNA reads as TGTGCCAGCAGCTTAGAAGGGGCCAAGTACAATGAGCAGTTCTTC.

This chain connects TRBV7-3 to TRBJ1-2; 8 positions match TRBD1. Losses at the gene ends were 2 bases for V and 6 bases for J; bases not matched to a gene: 5. The V gene's germline CDR1 is SGHTA and CDR2 FQGTGA. CDR3 length equals 14 residues. The CDR3 DNA reads TGTGCCAGCAGCTTACAGGGGGCAGGTGATGGCTACACCTTC. Amino acids: CASSLQGAGDGYTF.

V is TRBV7-3 and J is TRBJ1-1, with D maybe TRBD1 (6 bases). V was trimmed by 5 bases and J by 0 bases, leaving 16 bases between them. The CDR3 loop spans 16 amino acids. CDR1 is SGHTA and CDR2 is FQGTGA in the germline V gene. The CDR3 region is CASSQQQGLVNTEAFF. CDR3 DNA sequence: TGTGCCAGCAGCCAACAACAGGGATTGGTGAACACTGAAGCTTTCTTT.

This clone was observed a handful of times. This rearrangement joins TRBV30 to TRBJ1-1; possibly TRBD1 for D (6 bases). V was shortened by 4 bases and J by 0 bases, with 12 bases between the two germline ends. The length of the CDR3 is 14 residues. CDR1 GTSNPN and CDR2 SVGIG come from the germline V gene (reference sequence). In nucleotides, the CDR3 is TGTGCCTGGAATACCGGGACACTGAACACTGAAGCTTTCTTT. Protein product: CAWNTGTLNTEAFF.

J is TRBJ2-2 and V is TRBV14; possible D gene TRBD1, 5 bases. The CDR3 is made up of 16 amino acids. From germline, CDR1 is SGHDN and CDR2 FVKESK. V was cut by 2 bases and J by 3 bases, with 13 bases left in between. The CDR3: CASSQMRFRDTGELFF. As DNA, the CDR3 is TGTGCCAGCAGCCAAATGCGTTTCAGGGACACCGGGGAGCTGTTTTTT.

The V and J genes are TRBV28 and TRBJ2-3; 9 nucleotides line up with TRBD2. Looked up from germline, CDR1 is MDHEN and CDR2 is SYDVKM. Trimming removed 5 bases from V and 1 base from J; junction bases left unmatched: 7. The CDR3 has 16 residues. The CDR3 DNA is TGTGCCAGCAGTGCCCGGGTAGCGGGAGGCACAGATACGCAGTATTTT. Translation gives CASSARVAGGTDTQYF.

The chain couples TRBV28 to TRBJ2-7; D is possibly TRBD2 (6 bases). The germline gives CDR1 MDHEN, CDR2 SYDVKM. This CDR3 has 17 amino acids. V lost 2 bases to trimming and J lost 6 bases, with 23 bases between them. CDR3 coding DNA: TGTGCCAGCAGTTTACCCAGGTGGGGTAGCGGTCCCCCCGAGCAGTACTTC. It encodes CASSLPRWGSGPPEQYF.

The chain carries TRBV6-1 and TRBJ2-7, with D perhaps matching TRBD2 (6 bases). CDR1 is MNHNS, CDR2 SASEGT, per germline. The CDR3 has 14 amino acids. V was cut by 6 bases and J by 4 bases, with 16 bases left in between. The CDR3: CASSEWGVGYEQYF. For the CDR3, the DNA is TGTGCCAGCAGCGAATGGGGGGTAGGGTACGAGCAGTACTTC.

The chain joins TRBV6-1 to TRBJ2-2, with unresolved D. Between the trimmed V and J ends, which lost 3 bases and 4 bases, there was a span of 15 bases. CDR3 size: 16 residues. CDR1 is MNHNS and CDR2 is SASEGT in the germline V gene. CDR3: CASSENGLTSTGELFF. The CDR3 nucleotides read TGTGCCAGCAGTGAGAATGGGCTGACAAGCACCGGGGAGCTGTTTTTT.

V is TRBV30 and J is TRBJ2-5; D possibly corresponds to TRBD1 (7 bases). Germline lookup yields CDR1 GTSNPN and CDR2 SVGIG (reference sequence). This CDR3 contains 15 residues. Trimming removed 0 bases at V and 1 base at J, with 12 bases between. The CDR3 DNA reads as TGTGCCTGGAGTGTCCCAGGGGGGATCCAAGAGACCCAGTACTTC. Its protein is CAWSVPGGIQETQYF.

The V call is TRBV30, the J call TRBJ2-1, with a weak D call TRBD2 (6 bases). The CDR3 totals 13 residues. In germline, CDR1 is GTSNPN, CDR2 SVGIG (reference sequence). The V end lost 0 bases, the J end lost 9 bases, and 12 bases lay between the germline ends. CDR3 residues: CAWSVPQGLEQFF. The CDR3, as DNA: TGTGCCTGGAGTGTACCTCAGGGACTTGAGCAGTTCTTC.

The chain couples TRBV7-8 to TRBJ1-6, with 8 positions matching TRBD1. From germline, CDR1 is SGHVS and CDR2 FQNEAQ. This CDR3 is 16 amino acids long. Germline trimming cut 1 base from V and 9 bases from J; bases unmatched to any gene: 8. This chain's CDR3 is CASSLVRAGGISPLHF. The DNA of the CDR3 is TGTGCCAGCAGCTTAGTGAGGGCAGGGGGCATTTCACCCCTCCACTTT.

Here the CDR3 reads CASSELGTGSSNYGYTF. CDR3 in DNA: TGTGCCAGCAGTGAACTCGGGACAGGGTCTTCAAACTATGGCTACACCTTC. The chain is built from TRBV25-1 and TRBJ1-2, with TRBD1 identical over 9 bases. Germline values: CDR1 MGHDK, CDR2 SYGVNS. The CDR3 consists of 17 residues. The V segment lost 2 bases and the J segment 2 bases; nucleotides outside the gene matches: 9.

The J gene is TRBJ1-1, the V gene TRBV7-9; 7 positions agree with TRBD1. Germline CDR1 and CDR2: SEHNR and FQNEAQ (reference sequence). The CDR3 has 12 residues. V dropped 5 bases and J dropped 12; count of bases not matched to a gene: 9. The CDR3 protein is CASSDRDEVTFF. For the CDR3, the DNA is TGTGCCAGCAGCGACAGGGACGAAGTCACTTTCTTT. Using reference TRBV7-9 and TRBJ1-1 for the parts outside the CDR3, the full variable domain is DTGVSQNPRHKITKRGQNVTFRCDPISEHNRLYWYRQTLGQGPEFLTYFQNEAQLEKSRLLSDRFSAERPKGSFSTLEIQRTEQGDSAMYLCASSDRDEVTFFGQGTRLTVV.

The genes are TRBV5-4 and TRBJ2-7; possible D gene TRBD1, 6 bases. Germline values: CDR1 SGHNT, CDR2 YYREEE (reference sequence). V shed 2 bases and J shed 6 bases, with 15 bases lying between them. The CDR3 spans 14 residues. The CDR3 DNA reads as TGTGCCAGCAGCTTCTTAGCAGGGGATCTCGAGCAGTACTTC. Encoded protein: CASSFLAGDLEQYF.